This passage covers 6 T cell receptor beta chains from one sample sequenced in a study of Ad26.COV2.S vaccination and SARS-CoV-2 variants. Here immunoSEQ multiplex PCR was the method, and the copy in TCRdb shows in-frame clones only, minus some. The table shows 400,000 or so clones, with roughly nine tenths occurring only once. As to treatment: around 19 received Ad26.COV2.S at low or high dose, single or two shots; several received placebo; per-sample allocation not given. Samples came from day 63 after the first vaccine or placebo injection. Sequencing was performed on peripheral blood, taken in a trial of Ad26.COV2.S vaccine versus placebo. The receptor set was obtained from a person between 18 and 65 years old who received the Ad26.COV2.S COVID-19 vaccine or a placebo.

The chain employs TRBV6-5 and TRBJ1-2; tentatively, D is TRBD1 (5 bases). There are 15 residues in the CDR3. Trimming shortened V by 6 bases and J by 3 bases, and 17 bases separated the two germline ends. CDR1 is MNHEY and CDR2 is SVGAGI in the germline V gene. In nucleotides, the CDR3 is TGTGCCAGCAGCCGCGATTTTGCCAGGGACTATGGCTACACCTTC. Protein product: CASSRDFARDYGYTF.

CDR3 region: CASSQETGMMNTEAFF. The CDR3 bases are TGCGCCAGCAGCCAAGAGACAGGGATGATGAACACTGAAGCTTTCTTT. V usage is TRBV4-3 and J usage is TRBJ1-1, with TRBD1 matching 7 bases. Trimming cost V 0 bases and J 0 bases; bases outside gene matches: 4. This CDR3 contains 16 residues. CDR1 LGHNA and CDR2 YSLEER come from the germline V gene.

The rearrangement joins TRBV5-1 to TRBJ2-2, with D maybe TRBD1 (5 bases). CDR1 is SGHRS, CDR2 YFSETQ, per germline. The CDR3 consists of 16 residues. Trimming took 4 bases from V and 3 from J, leaving 16 bases between them. CDR3 sequence (DNA): TGCGCCAGCAGCCCGCAGGGCCAGTCGTACACCGGGGAGCTGTTTTTT. Its translation is CASSPQGQSYTGELFF. The whole variable domain, remainder taken from reference TRBV5-1 and TRBJ2-2, is KAGVTQTPRYLIKTRGQQVTLSCSPISGHRSVSWYQQTPGQGLQFLFEYFSETQRNKGNFPGRFSGRQFSNSRSEMNVSTLELGDSALYLCASSPQGQSYTGELFFGEGSRLTVL.

This chain's CDR3 is CASSIGGTSDTQYF. CDR3 nucleotide sequence: TGTGCCAGTAGTATCGGGGGGACATCAGATACGCAGTATTTT. V gene TRBV19 combines with J gene TRBJ2-3; possible D gene TRBD2, 7 bases. The V and J ends lost 3 bases and 4 bases respectively, with 11 bases between them. The germline V gene encodes CDR1 LNHDA and CDR2 SQIVND (reference sequence). The CDR3 has 14 residues.

The chain couples TRBV6-5 to TRBJ2-1; D call uncertain. Germline V gives CDR1 MNHEY, CDR2 SVGAGI. V was pared by 3 bases and J by 0 bases, with 9 bases between. This CDR3 has 15 residues. The CDR3 sequence: CASSYDGGSYNEQFF. The CDR3 DNA follows: TGTGCCAGCAGTTATGACGGTGGCTCCTACAATGAGCAGTTCTTC.

The chain employs TRBV10-1 and TRBJ1-2; no firm D call. The germline V and J ends were trimmed by 11 bases and 1 base, with 11 bases remaining between them. Germline CDR1 reads WNHNN; CDR2 reads SYGVQD (reference sequence). The CDR3 contains 12 residues. The CDR3 protein is CAATGSNYGYTF. Written as DNA, the CDR3 is TGCGCCGCCACGGGCAGTAACTATGGCTACACCTTC.